A single sample gave rise to the 30 T cell receptor beta chains below, sequenced in a study of OX40 agonist ivuxolimab in advanced cancers. This table comes from immunoSEQ multiplex PCR, and its TCRdb copy is limited to in-frame clones, with some not included. The sample yields some 97,000 clones, around 90% seen once. The specimen comprised CD4+ or CD8+ T cells sorted from blood, sampled in a trial of the OX40 agonist ivuxolimab. The receptors were gathered from an adult with an advanced solid tumor such as melanoma, head and neck, liver or kidney cancer.

The chain recombines TRBV29-1 with TRBJ1-1; D is possibly TRBD1 (6 bases). The CDR3 contains 13 residues. Trimming cost V 3 bases and J 2 bases, with 10 bases left between them. The germline V gene has CDR1 SQVTM and CDR2 ANQGSEA. The CDR3 DNA sequence: TGCAGCGTTGATAGGACAGCAAACACTGAAGCTTTCTTT. It encodes CSVDRTANTEAFF.

The rearrangement joins TRBV5-8 to TRBJ1-4, with TRBD1 identical over 11 bases. Germline CDR1 SGHTS, CDR2 YDEGEE. The CDR3 is 18 amino acids. V lost 5 bases, J lost 0 bases, and 9 bases stayed unmatched. The DNA for the CDR3 is TGTGCCAGCAGGTCCGGACAGGGGGCTACCACAACTAATGAAAAACTGTTTTTT. It yields the protein CASRSGQGATTTNEKLFF.

The V gene is TRBV7-9, the J gene TRBJ2-2; D may be TRBD1 or TRBD2 (6 bases each). CDR1 is SEHNR and CDR2 is FQNEAQ in the germline V gene (reference sequence). The CDR3 spans 15 residues. V was pared by 1 base and J by 7 bases, with 13 bases between. The CDR3 spells CASSLGGGLIGELFF. As DNA, the CDR3 is TGTGCCAGCAGCTTAGGTGGGGGGCTCATCGGGGAGCTGTTTTTT.

This clone was found a few times. The rearrangement uses TRBV10-1 and TRBJ2-7, with TRBD1 as a possible D gene (6 bases). CDR1 WNHNN and CDR2 SYGVQD come from the germline V gene (reference sequence). V shed 6 bases and J shed 2 bases, with 11 bases lying between them. This CDR3 spans 13 amino acids. CDR3 DNA: TGCGCCAGCAGGATAACAGGGACCTACGAGCAGTACTTC. It is translated as CASRITGTYEQYF.

The V call is TRBV30, the J call TRBJ2-7, with 7 bases fitting TRBD2. The CDR3 is made up of 13 amino acids. CDR1 is GTSNPN, CDR2 SVGIG, per germline (reference sequence). V trimming: 3 bases; J trimming: 5 bases; junction bases outside the gene matches: 7. The CDR3 region has the DNA TGTGCCTGGAGGATTACGGGGGGTAACGAGCAGTACTTC. This codes for CAWRITGGNEQYF.

The gene calls are TRBV19 and TRBJ1-1, with D unclear. CDR1 and CDR2 from the germline V gene are LNHDA and SQIVND (reference sequence). The CDR3 length is 12 residues. V was trimmed by 4 bases and J by 0 bases, leaving 3 bases between them. The DNA of the CDR3 is TGTGCCAGTAGTAATATGAACACTGAAGCTTTCTTT. It encodes CASSNMNTEAFF.

V usage is TRBV5-1 and J usage is TRBJ2-1; 9 positions agree with TRBD1. V shed 3 bases, J shed 7 bases, and the junction held 8 bases outside the gene matches. Germline CDR1 and CDR2: SGHRS and YFSETQ. This CDR3 contains 15 residues. The CDR3: CASSSDRGGMNEQFF. As DNA, the CDR3 is TGCGCCAGCAGCTCGGACAGGGGCGGAATGAATGAGCAGTTCTTC.

The rearrangement links TRBV21-1 to TRBJ1-2; the table names TRBD1, a call not compared with the DNA. TRBV21-1 is a listed pseudogene. This CDR3 is built from 14 residues. Written as DNA, the CDR3 is TGTGCCAGCAGCTCCCCAGGGGGATATTATGGCTACACCTTC. It is translated as CASSSPGGYYGYTF.

Only a few counts were recorded for this clone. This sequence joins TRBV15 and TRBJ2-1, with D unclear. This CDR3 has 16 residues. The V end was cut by 0 bases, the J end by 0 bases, with 9 bases between. Germline-derived CDR1 and CDR2 are LNHNV and YYDKDF (reference sequence). The CDR3 DNA follows: TGTGCCACCAGCAGAGATGTCGCGTCCTCCTACAATGAGCAGTTCTTC. Its protein product is CATSRDVASSYNEQFF.

The V gene is TRBV7-8, the J gene TRBJ1-3; D is unclear. The CDR3 is made up of 14 amino acids. The germline V gene encodes CDR1 SGHVS and CDR2 FQNEAQ. Between the trimmed V and J ends, which lost 0 bases and 2 bases, there was a span of 5 bases. The CDR3 DNA sequence: TGTGCCAGCAGCTTAGCGGAGACTGGAAACACCATATATTTT. This gives the protein CASSLAETGNTIYF.

This chain links TRBV5-8 with TRBJ1-5, with 7 bases that match TRBD1. CDR1 is SGHTS, CDR2 YDEGEE, per germline. V lost 1 base and J lost 4; bases outside the gene matches: 11. The CDR3 sequence is 17 residues long. The chain's CDR3 is CASSLNRGLRDNQPQHF. Written as DNA, the CDR3 is TGTGCCAGCAGCTTGAACAGGGGCCTTAGGGATAATCAGCCCCAGCATTTT.

The V gene is TRBV19, the J gene TRBJ1-2, with 10 bases lining up with TRBD1. CDR1 and CDR2 from the germline V gene are LNHDA and SQIVND (reference sequence). The CDR3 consists of 13 residues. The ends lost 5 bases at V and 8 bases at J; junction bases unmatched: 5. The CDR3 protein is CASSPDRGQGYTF. The DNA for the CDR3 is TGTGCCAGTAGTCCCGACAGGGGGCAAGGCTACACCTTC.

This chain connects TRBV7-2 to TRBJ2-3; 11 positions agree with TRBD2. The CDR3 is made up of 19 amino acids. Germline lookup yields CDR1 SGHTA and CDR2 FQGNSA. V trimming: 0 bases; J trimming: 5 bases; junction bases outside the gene matches: 13. Here the CDR3 reads CASSLANLPGLAVGDTQYF. The CDR3 nucleotides read TGTGCCAGCAGCTTAGCGAACTTACCGGGACTAGCGGTAGGAGATACGCAGTATTTT.

The chain is built from TRBV7-9 and TRBJ1-4; D unresolved. CDR3 length equals 14 residues. The V end was cut by 0 bases, the J end by 7 bases, with 9 bases between. The germline gives CDR1 SEHNR, CDR2 FQNEAQ (reference sequence). The CDR3 here is CASSLAKVSEKLFF. The CDR3 DNA follows: TGTGCCAGCAGCTTAGCTAAAGTTAGTGAAAAACTGTTTTTT.

The chain has TRBV6-5 and TRBJ2-1; 7 bases map to TRBD1. Germline loops: CDR1 MNHEY, CDR2 SVGAGI. The CDR3 has 15 amino acids. J was trimmed by 3 bases and V by 7 bases; bases with no gene match: 9. The CDR3 DNA sequence: TGTGCCAGCACTCCCCCCACAGGGGACTACAATGAGCAGTTCTTC. It specifies CASTPPTGDYNEQFF.

This chain uses TRBV19 with TRBJ1-5; no reliable D call. The CDR3 totals 16 residues. V lost 0 bases and J lost 3, with 12 bases in between. CDR1 is LNHDA, CDR2 SQIVND, per germline (reference sequence). The CDR3 region has the DNA TGTGCCAGTAGTATAGATCTATCGCTGGACAATCAGCCCCAGCATTTT. Protein sequence: CASSIDLSLDNQPQHF.

The chain carries TRBV11-2 and TRBJ1-1; tentative D call: TRBD1 (5 bases). This CDR3 contains 13 residues. Trimming removed 3 bases at V and 7 bases at J, with 12 bases between. From germline, CDR1 is SGHAT and CDR2 FQNNGV. DNA for the CDR3: TGTGCCAGCAGCTTTCGAGGGGCAGGTGAAGCTTTCTTT. It yields the protein CASSFRGAGEAFF. The complete variable domain, with remaining parts taken from reference TRBV11-2 and TRBJ1-1, reads EAGVAQSPRYKIIEKRQSVAFWCNPISGHATLYWYQQILGQGPKLLIQFQNNGVVDDSQLPKDRFSAERLKGVDSTLKIQPAKLEDSAVYLCASSFRGAGEAFFGQGTRLTVV.

This clone was counted once. The chain links TRBV7-2 to TRBJ1-4; D is undetermined. V was cut by 1 base and J by 4 bases, with 10 bases left in between. The CDR3 loop spans 15 amino acids. Germline CDR1 is SGHTA and CDR2 is FQGNSA. The CDR3 bases are TGTGCCAGCAGCTTAGTCGATCGGGATAATGAAAAACTGTTTTTT. It codes for CASSLVDRDNEKLFF.

The chain is built from TRBV7-2 and TRBJ1-2; TRBD1 aligns across 7 bases. The CDR3 loop spans 13 amino acids. V shed 5 bases, J shed 8 bases, and the junction held 8 bases outside the gene matches. Germline V gives CDR1 SGHTA, CDR2 FQGNSA. CDR3 nucleotides: TGTGCCAGCAGCCGAGGCGACAGGGTGGGCTACACCTTC. As protein: CASSRGDRVGYTF.

This chain uses TRBV5-4 with TRBJ2-1; 11 nucleotides agree with TRBD1. The CDR3 is 17 amino acids. Germline V gene data show CDR1 as SGHNT and CDR2 as YYREEE (reference sequence). The ends lost 4 bases at V and 5 bases at J; junction bases unmatched: 11. CDR3 sequence reads: CASSTTPGTGGHNEQFF. CDR3 bases: TGTGCCAGCAGCACGACACCCGGGACAGGGGGGCACAATGAGCAGTTCTTC.

The chain links TRBV10-3 to TRBJ1-1; 8 bases are shared with TRBD1. V dropped 6 bases and J dropped 0; count of bases not matched to a gene: 9. Germline CDR1 is ENHRY and CDR2 is SYGVKD. The CDR3 has 16 amino acids. This CDR3 is CAIRSRQGLMNTEAFF. Here the CDR3 DNA reads TGTGCCATCAGGTCCCGACAGGGGCTAATGAACACTGAAGCTTTCTTT.

The V and J genes are TRBV7-2 and TRBJ2-5; TRBD2 matches 10 bases. The junction had 7 bases not matched to a gene; V was cut back by 4 bases and J by 2 bases. Germline values: CDR1 SGHTA, CDR2 FQGNSA. The CDR3 loop spans 16 amino acids. The CDR3 reads CASSSTTSGAQETQYF. CDR3 nucleotides: TGTGCCAGCAGCTCGACCACTAGCGGGGCACAAGAGACCCAGTACTTC.

This chain connects TRBV9 to TRBJ2-2; D possibly corresponds to TRBD1 (5 bases). Germline CDR1 SGDLS, CDR2 YYNGEE. The CDR3 consists of 16 residues. Trimming cost V 0 bases and J 4 bases, with 13 bases left between them. CDR3 sequence: CASSVGGQGPTGELFF. In DNA form, the CDR3 reads TGTGCCAGCAGCGTAGGTGGGCAGGGTCCCACCGGGGAGCTGTTTTTT.

Only one count was recorded for this clone. This chain connects TRBV7-1 to TRBJ1-5; TRBD1 matches at 8 bases. TRBV7-1 counts as an open reading frame of uncertain function. The CDR3 has 14 amino acids. V lost 5 bases to trimming and J lost 4 bases; unmatched junction nucleotides: 4. The CDR3: CASSRTGLNQPQHF. CDR3 sequence (DNA): TGTGCCAGCAGCAGGACAGGGCTAAATCAGCCCCAGCATTTT.

J is TRBJ1-5 and V is TRBV28; the D is unclear. CDR1 is MDHEN, CDR2 SYDVKM, per germline. The CDR3 is made up of 13 amino acids. The V and J ends lost 4 bases and 0 bases respectively, with 4 bases between them. CDR3 protein: CASSWGSNQPQHF. CDR3 in DNA: TGTGCCAGCAGTTGGGGTAGCAATCAGCCCCAGCATTTT.

The chain has TRBV15 and TRBJ1-5, with a possible D match to TRBD1 (6 bases). Germline CDR1 LNHNV, CDR2 YYDKDF (reference sequence). This CDR3 comprises 17 residues. The V end lost 1 base, the J end lost 4 bases, and 17 bases lay between the germline ends. The CDR3 bases are TGTGCCACCAGCAGAGGGGTGGGACACTGGGGAAATCAGCCCCAGCATTTT. Protein: CATSRGVGHWGNQPQHF.

V usage is TRBV2 and J usage is TRBJ2-3; 13 nucleotides align to TRBD2. Per germline, CDR1 SNHLY and CDR2 FYNNEI. J gave up 3 bases and V 6 bases, and 6 bases lay outside the gene matches. The CDR3 is made up of 16 amino acids. CDR3 in DNA: TGTGCCAGCAGACGGACTAGCGGGAGTCGGACAGATACGCAGTATTTT. It specifies CASRRTSGSRTDTQYF.

As for this clone: The sample has other DNA sequences that encode this CDR3 too. The chain recombines TRBV20-1 with TRBJ2-3; D is unclear. The CDR3 is made up of 11 amino acids. Germline V CDR1 and CDR2: DFQATT, SNEGSKA (reference sequence). V lost 1 base, J lost 5 bases, and 4 bases lay in between. Here the CDR3 reads CSARVRDTQYF. DNA of the CDR3: TGCAGTGCTAGAGTTAGAGATACGCAGTATTTT.

The genes are TRBV5-1 and TRBJ2-5, with 8 bases matching TRBD1. Germline assignment: CDR1 SGHRS and CDR2 YFSETQ. This CDR3 is 17 amino acids long. Germline trimming cut 0 bases from V and 4 bases from J; bases unmatched to any gene: 11. The CDR3 spells CASSLARGRLSAETQYF. DNA for the CDR3: TGCGCCAGCAGCTTGGCCAGGGGGCGGCTAAGCGCAGAGACCCAGTACTTC.

This clone was counted between two and nine times. The chain is built from TRBV5-1 and TRBJ2-5, with 7 bases fitting TRBD2. Germline CDR1 reads SGHRS; CDR2 reads YFSETQ. The CDR3 spans 14 residues. Germline trimming cut 1 base from V and 5 bases from J; bases unmatched to any gene: 5. The CDR3 loop reads CASSLSGKGETQYF. DNA for the CDR3: TGCGCCAGCAGCTTGAGCGGGAAAGGGGAGACCCAGTACTTC.